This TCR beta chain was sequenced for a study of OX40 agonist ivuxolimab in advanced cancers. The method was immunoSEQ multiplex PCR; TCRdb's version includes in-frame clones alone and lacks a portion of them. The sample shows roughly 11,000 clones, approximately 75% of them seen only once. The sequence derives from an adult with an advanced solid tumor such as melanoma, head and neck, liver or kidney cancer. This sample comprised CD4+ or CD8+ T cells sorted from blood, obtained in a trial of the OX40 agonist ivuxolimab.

The CDR3 loop reads CASSFGGYSTDTQYF. The CDR3 DNA sequence: TGTGCCAGCAGCTTTGGGGGATATAGCACAGATACGCAGTATTTT. The J gene is TRBJ2-3, the V gene TRBV5-4, with D perhaps TRBD1 or TRBD2 (5 bases each). Trimming stripped 2 bases from V and 0 bases from J, with 10 bases between. This CDR3 spans 15 amino acids. CDR1 is SGHNT, CDR2 YYREEE, per germline (reference sequence).